One sample yielded the 8 T cell receptor beta chains listed below, sequenced in a study of regulatory T cells in long-lasting Graves disease (dated by TCRdb to the early 2020s). Preparation of the library involved multiplex PCR. Data came from an Illumina HiSeq 4000. TCR beta libraries were built with iRepertoire HTBI primers and Arm-PCR amplification of CDR3 regions. TCRdb handled the public reads itself, with Q25 trimming in fastp and clone calling in MiXCR, and kept productive beta chains. Entries that share a CDR3 protein sequence are merged under the most common genes and DNA. The sample has 500,000 to 700,000 distinct CDR3 sequences on record, under 20% of them singletons. Of the sample, around 18% falls within the top ten clones. The intended sense of this specimen's time point label: newly diagnosed GD, antithyroid drugs for less than 3 months. RNA was extracted from PBMCs in TRIzol for both TCR sequencing and RNA sequencing.

In addition, the sample was reused for a study of T cells in Graves' hyperthyroidism and ophthalmopathy.

The input for sequencing was peripheral blood mononuclear cells (PBMCs), taken at new diagnosis, from a patient treated with antithyroid drugs. These receptors were obtained from a woman aged 25 to 39 with Graves disease. Donor details come from another sample of the same person, matched by shared clones.

This clonotype was observed at least ten times. The CDR3 spells CASSQTGGVTEAFF. The DNA for the CDR3 is TGTGCCAGCAGTCAGACAGGGGGCGTCACTGAAGCTTTCTTT. This chain uses TRBV27 with TRBJ1-1, with 10 bases aligning to TRBD1. Germline V gene sequence: CDR1 MNHEY, CDR2 SMNVEV (reference sequence). Trimming at V came to 5 bases and at J to 4 bases, leaving 4 bases not matched to a gene. The CDR3 sequence is 14 residues long.

There are many counts of this clonotype. The chain couples TRBV2 to TRBJ2-3, with 7 bases fitting TRBD1. This CDR3 has 13 amino acids. The J segment lost 4 bases and the V segment lost 6 bases, leaving 4 bases of the junction unmatched. Germline assignment: CDR1 SNHLY and CDR2 FYNNEI. As DNA, the CDR3 is TGTGCCAGCAGGAGGGACAGCCCAGATACGCAGTATTTT. Translation: CASRRDSPDTQYF.

Ten or more counts support this clonotype. The genes are TRBV12-3 or TRBV12-4 and TRBJ2-5; the match to TRBD1 covers 8 bases. V lost 4 bases, J lost 1 base, and 5 bases stayed unmatched. This CDR3 has 15 residues. The DNA of the CDR3 is TGTGCCAGCAGTTCGCGGACAGGGATCCAAGAGACCCAGTACTTC. Amino acid sequence: CASSSRTGIQETQYF.

This clonotype has more than one count but fewer than ten. The V gene is TRBV14, the J gene TRBJ2-7, with unresolved D. This CDR3 is built from 12 residues. Germline values: CDR1 SGHDN, CDR2 FVKESK. Trimming shortened V by 0 bases and J by 6 bases, and 6 bases separated the two germline ends. The CDR3 loop reads CASSQERVEQYF. The DNA of the CDR3 is TGTGCCAGCAGCCAAGAAAGGGTCGAGCAGTACTTC.

The V gene is TRBV15, the J gene TRBJ2-5; D is unresolved. The CDR3 is 13 amino acids. The germline V gene encodes CDR1 LNHNV and CDR2 YYDKDF (reference sequence). Deletions cut 1 base from V and 3 bases from J, with 6 bases between. In DNA, the CDR3 is TGTGCCACCAGCAGAGGGCAGGAAGAGACCCAGTACTTC. It encodes CATSRGQEETQYF.

This clonotype was picked up a small number of times. The CDR3 DNA reads TGTGCCAGTAGTATTCCGGCAGGGGGCGCGGAAAAACTGTTTTTT. It yields the protein CASSIPAGGAEKLFF. The rearrangement uses TRBV19 and TRBJ1-4; the match to TRBD1 covers 8 bases. The germline gives CDR1 LNHDA, CDR2 SQIVND (reference sequence). The trim removed 3 bases at V and 8 bases at J, leaving 8 bases unmatched. The CDR3 runs 15 residues.

V and J are TRBV28 and TRBJ1-2; D call uncertain. The CDR3 is made up of 12 amino acids. The germline V and J ends were trimmed by 6 bases and 8 bases, with 13 bases remaining between them. CDR1 is MDHEN and CDR2 is SYDVKM in the germline V gene. The CDR3 coding sequence is TGTGCCAGCAGCTTGGCATCGGGGGGCTACACCTTC. Translating gives CASSLASGGYTF.

At least ten counts were recorded for this clonotype. A read error may account for a junction end that differs from germline. J is TRBJ2-5 and V is TRBV5-1; D may be TRBD2 (7 bases). Germline V gene data show CDR1 as SGHRS and CDR2 as YFSETQ. The CDR3 totals 13 residues. CDR3 sequence reads: CASSEGGGETQYF. CDR3 bases: TGTGCCAGCAGTGAAGGGGGGGGGGAGACCCAGTACTTC. Complete variable domain (other parts from reference TRBV5-1 and TRBJ2-5): KAGVTQTPRYLIKTRGQQVTLSCSPISGHRSVSWYQQTPGQGLQFLFEYFSETQRNKGNFPGRFSGRQFSNSRSEMNVSTLELGDSALYLCASSEGGGETQYFGPGTRLLVL.